Detailed here is one T cell receptor (beta chain). V was shortened by 2 bases and J by 5 bases, with 15 bases between the two germline ends. Germline V gives CDR1 KGHSH, CDR2 LQKENI. The CDR3 length is 16 residues. The source of the sample is a study of PD-1 blockade in classical Hodgkin lymphoma. Sequencing used immunoSEQ multiplex PCR; TCRdb keeps in-frame clones, though not all of them. The data hold around 93,000 clones, with about 77% observed a single time. Indicated time point: cycle 4 day 1 (C4D1), after 6 weeks of nivolumab. Each patient experienced a relapse that followed autologous stem cell transplantation, and brentuximab vedotin exposure varied.

The clonotype originates from a human donor with classical Hodgkin lymphoma. The source material was peripheral blood mononuclear cells (PBMCs), sampled before the fourth cycle of nivolumab. The chain employs TRBV18 and TRBJ2-2; D may correspond to TRBD1 or TRBD2 (5 bases each). CDR3 residues: CASSPNRGAGTGELFF. In nucleotides, the CDR3 is TGTGCCAGCTCACCAAATCGGGGCGCGGGTACCGGGGAGCTGTTTTTT.